This is a list of T cell receptor beta chains from one sample in a study of T cell responses to AZD1222 COVID-19 vaccine. The table came from immunoSEQ multiplex PCR; TCRdb's copy has only in-frame clones and leaves some out. Among fewer than 150,000 clones, around 89% were seen once, and the ten largest hold about 7.1%. The sample was peripheral blood, taken 28 days after the second AZD1222 dose. Source of these receptors: an adult who received the AZD1222 COVID-19 vaccine. CDR3s include the opening cysteine and the closing phenylalanine or tryptophan. The D gene is left open where the match is weak. Some rows mark clone size as missing; the rest say once, few, many or name a class of expanded clone.

- | - | TRBJ2-7 | TRBV6-1 | TGTGCCAGCAGTGAAGCCGGTGGCAGCCTCGGCTACGAGCAGTACTTC | CASSEAGGSLGYEQYF
- | - | TRBJ1-1 | TRBV19 | TGTGCCAGTAGTATCGCAGCTAACACTGAAGCTTTCTTT | CASSIAANTEAFF
TRBD2 | - | TRBJ2-1 | TRBV13 | TGTGCCAGCAGCTTTGGGGGAGGGACCTACAATGAGCAGTTCTTC | CASSFGGGTYNEQFF
- | - | TRBJ2-3 | TRBV28 | TGTGCTAATAAAAGGGGCGGATCGAGCACAGATACGCAGTATTTT | CANKRGGSSTDTQYF
- | - | TRBJ1-1 | TRBV7-3 | TGTGCCAGCAGCGAAGGGACTCTCACTGAAGCTTTCTTT | CASSEGTLTEAFF
- | once | TRBJ2-7 | TRBV2 | TGTGCCAGTAAGATAAACTCCTACGAGCAGTACTTC | CASKINSYEQYF
- | - | TRBJ2-7 | TRBV12-3/TRBV12-4 | TGTGCCAGCAGTTTAGGACGACTGGGGGAGCAGTACTTC | CASSLGRLGEQYF
TRBD1 | - | TRBJ2-7 | TRBV25-1 | TGTGCCAGCAGTGGGACAGGGTCCCTCTATTACGAGCAGTACTTC | CASSGTGSLYYEQYF
- | - | TRBJ2-5 | TRBV6-5 | TGTGCCAGCAGTTACTCGGAGGGCAGGGAGACCCAGTACTTC | CASSYSEGRETQYF
- | once | TRBJ1-5 | TRBV16 | TGTGCCAGCAGTGGGGATAGCAATCAGCCCCAGCATTTT | CASSGDSNQPQHF
TRBD1 | - | TRBJ1-2 | TRBV5-5 | TGTGCCAGCAGCGCCGGGACAGTCTTTGGCTACACCTTC | CASSAGTVFGYTF
- | - | TRBJ1-1 | TRBV19 | TGTGCCGGGCGGGGCCGCGGGGACACTGAAGCTTTCTTT | CAGRGRGDTEAFF
- | - | TRBJ1-4 | TRBV11-3 | TGTGCCAGCAGCCCCGCCCGCGGCGGTGCCGAAAAACTGTTTTTT | CASSPARGGAEKLFF
- | - | TRBJ1-2 | TRBV3-1/TRBV3-2 | TGTGCCAGCAGCCAAGCCGTTAATTCCGGCTACACCTTC | CASSQAVNSGYTF
- | - | TRBJ1-4 | TRBV28 | TGTGCCAGCAGTTTACTGACGGCAGAAAAACTGTTTTTT | CASSLLTAEKLFF
- | - | TRBJ2-1 | TRBV7-2 | TGTGCCAGCAGCTTAGAAAAGTACGATGAGCAGTTCTTC | CASSLEKYDEQFF
TRBD1 | - | TRBJ1-2 | TRBV18 | TGTGCCAGCTCACCGGAGACAGGGGGCGGTGGCTACACCTTC | CASSPETGGGGYTF
- | - | TRBJ1-2 | TRBV6-5 | TGTGCCAGCATCCGGGACAATAACTATGGCTACACCTTC | CASIRDNNYGYTF
- | - | TRBJ1-5 | TRBV7-2 | TGTGCCAGCAGCCCGGTCCCGGGTCAGCCCCAGCATTTT | CASSPVPGQPQHF
- | - | TRBJ2-7 | TRBV5-1 | TGCGCCAGCAGCTTGGGCGTCCCTACGGACGAGCAGTACTTC | CASSLGVPTDEQYF